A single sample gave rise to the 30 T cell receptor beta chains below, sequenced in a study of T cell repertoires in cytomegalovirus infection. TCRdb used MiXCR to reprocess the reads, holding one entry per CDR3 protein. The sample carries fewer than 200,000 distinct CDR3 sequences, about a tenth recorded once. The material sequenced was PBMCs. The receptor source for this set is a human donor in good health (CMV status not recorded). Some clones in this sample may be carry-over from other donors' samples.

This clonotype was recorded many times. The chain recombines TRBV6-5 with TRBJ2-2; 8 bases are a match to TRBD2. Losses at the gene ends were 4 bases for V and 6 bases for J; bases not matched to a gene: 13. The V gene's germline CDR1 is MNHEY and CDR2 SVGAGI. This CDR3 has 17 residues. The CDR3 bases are TGTGCCAGCAGTTCGTCTGACGGGGGGGCCGGGGCCGGGGAGCTGTTTTTT. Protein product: CASSSSDGGAGAGELFF.

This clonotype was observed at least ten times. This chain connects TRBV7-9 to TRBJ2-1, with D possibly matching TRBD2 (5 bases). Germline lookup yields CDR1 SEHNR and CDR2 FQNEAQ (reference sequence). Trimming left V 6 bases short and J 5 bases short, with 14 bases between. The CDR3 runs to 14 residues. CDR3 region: CASRPTSLNNEQFF. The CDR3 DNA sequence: TGTGCCAGCAGACCTACTAGTTTGAACAATGAGCAGTTCTTC. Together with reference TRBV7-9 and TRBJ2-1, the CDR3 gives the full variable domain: DTGVSQNPRHKITKRGQNVTFRCDPISEHNRLYWYRQTLGQGPEFLTYFQNEAQLEKSRLLSDRFSAERPKGSFSTLEIQRTEQGDSAMYLCASRPTSLNNEQFFGPGTRLTVL.

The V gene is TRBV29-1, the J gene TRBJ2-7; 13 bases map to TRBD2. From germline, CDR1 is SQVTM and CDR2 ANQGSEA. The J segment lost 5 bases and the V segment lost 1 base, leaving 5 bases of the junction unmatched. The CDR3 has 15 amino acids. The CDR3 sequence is CSVEVGLAGVDEQYF. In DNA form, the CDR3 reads TGCAGCGTTGAAGTAGGACTAGCGGGGGTCGACGAGCAGTACTTC.

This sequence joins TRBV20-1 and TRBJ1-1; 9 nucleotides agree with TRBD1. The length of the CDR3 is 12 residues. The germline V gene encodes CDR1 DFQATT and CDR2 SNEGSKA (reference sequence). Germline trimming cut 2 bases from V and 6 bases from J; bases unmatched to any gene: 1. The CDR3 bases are TGCAGTGCTAGACGGACAGGGGCTGAAGCTTTCTTT. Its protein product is CSARRTGAEAFF.

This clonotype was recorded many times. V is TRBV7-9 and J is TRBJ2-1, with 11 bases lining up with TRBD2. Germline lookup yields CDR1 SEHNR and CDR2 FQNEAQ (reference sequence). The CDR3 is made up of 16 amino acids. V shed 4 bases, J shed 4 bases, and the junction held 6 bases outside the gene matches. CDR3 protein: CASSSLAGGIYNEQFF. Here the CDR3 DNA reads TGTGCCAGCAGCTCTCTAGCGGGGGGAATATACAATGAGCAGTTCTTC.

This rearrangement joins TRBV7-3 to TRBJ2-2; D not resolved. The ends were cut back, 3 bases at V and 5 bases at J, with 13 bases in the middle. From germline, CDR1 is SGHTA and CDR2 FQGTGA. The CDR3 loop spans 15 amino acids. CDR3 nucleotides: TGTGCCAGCAGCTTGGGGTTAGGGCTAACCGGGGAGCTGTTTTTT. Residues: CASSLGLGLTGELFF.

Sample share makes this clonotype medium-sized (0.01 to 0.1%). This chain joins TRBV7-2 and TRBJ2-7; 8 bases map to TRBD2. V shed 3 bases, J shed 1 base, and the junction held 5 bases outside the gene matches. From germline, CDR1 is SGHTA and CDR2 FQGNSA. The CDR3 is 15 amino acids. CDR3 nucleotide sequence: TGTGCCAGCAGCTTCCAGGCGGGAGGTTCCTACGAGCAGTACTTC. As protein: CASSFQAGGSYEQYF.

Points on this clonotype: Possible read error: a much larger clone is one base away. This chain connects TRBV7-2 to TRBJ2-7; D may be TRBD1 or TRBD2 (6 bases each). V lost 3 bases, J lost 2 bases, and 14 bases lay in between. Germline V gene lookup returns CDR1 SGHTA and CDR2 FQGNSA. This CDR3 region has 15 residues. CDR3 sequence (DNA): TGTGCCAGCAGCTTCGGGGGCCGAAAGACCTACGAGCAGTACTTC. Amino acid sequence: CASSFGGRKTYEQYF.

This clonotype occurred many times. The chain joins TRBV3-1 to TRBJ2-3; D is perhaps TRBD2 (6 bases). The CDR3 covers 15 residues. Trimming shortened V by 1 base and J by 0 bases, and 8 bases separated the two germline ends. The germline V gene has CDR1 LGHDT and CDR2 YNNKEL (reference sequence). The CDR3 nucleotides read TGTGCCAGCAGCCAAGTAAGCGGGAGCACAGATACGCAGTATTTT. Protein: CASSQVSGSTDTQYF.

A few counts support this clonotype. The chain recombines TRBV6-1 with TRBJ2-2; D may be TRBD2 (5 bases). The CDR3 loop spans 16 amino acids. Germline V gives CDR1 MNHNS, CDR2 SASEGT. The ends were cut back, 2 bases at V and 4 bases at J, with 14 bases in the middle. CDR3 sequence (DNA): TGTGCCAGCAGTGAAAATCTAGCTATGGCCACCGGGGAGCTGTTTTTT. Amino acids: CASSENLAMATGELFF.

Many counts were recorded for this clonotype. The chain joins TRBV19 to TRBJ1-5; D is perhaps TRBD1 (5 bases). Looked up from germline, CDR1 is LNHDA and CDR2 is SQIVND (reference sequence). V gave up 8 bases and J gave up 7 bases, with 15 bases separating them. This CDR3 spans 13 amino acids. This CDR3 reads CASSGGDSQPQHF. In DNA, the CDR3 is TGTGCCAGTTCGGGAGGGGATAGCCAGCCCCAGCATTTT.

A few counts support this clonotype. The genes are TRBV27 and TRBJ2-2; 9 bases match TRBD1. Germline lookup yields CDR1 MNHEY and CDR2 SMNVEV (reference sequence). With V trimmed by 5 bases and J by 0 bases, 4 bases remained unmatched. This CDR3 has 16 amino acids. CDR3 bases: TGTGCCAGCAGTACAACAGGGGGCGCGAACACCGGGGAGCTGTTTTTT. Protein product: CASSTTGGANTGELFF.

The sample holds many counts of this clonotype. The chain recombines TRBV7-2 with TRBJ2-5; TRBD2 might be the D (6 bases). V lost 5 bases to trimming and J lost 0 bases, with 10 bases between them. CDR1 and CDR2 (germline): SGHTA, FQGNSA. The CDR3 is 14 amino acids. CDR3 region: CASSPRDYQETQYF. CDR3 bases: TGTGCCAGCAGCCCCCGGGACTACCAAGAGACCCAGTACTTC.

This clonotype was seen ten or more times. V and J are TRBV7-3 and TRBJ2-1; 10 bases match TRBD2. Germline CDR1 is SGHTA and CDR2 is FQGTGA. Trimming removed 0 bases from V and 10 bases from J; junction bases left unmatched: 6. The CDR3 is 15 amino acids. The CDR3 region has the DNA TGTGCCAGCAGCTTAACAACCACAGCGGGAGGGGAGCAGTTCTTC. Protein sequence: CASSLTTTAGGEQFF.

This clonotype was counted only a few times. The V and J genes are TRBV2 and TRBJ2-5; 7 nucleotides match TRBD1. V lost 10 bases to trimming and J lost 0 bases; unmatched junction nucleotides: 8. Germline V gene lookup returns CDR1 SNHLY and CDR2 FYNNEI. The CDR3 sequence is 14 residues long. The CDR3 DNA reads TGTGCCACCGGGACAGCGAAGTACCAAGAGACCCAGTACTTC. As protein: CATGTAKYQETQYF. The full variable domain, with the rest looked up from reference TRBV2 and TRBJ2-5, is EPEVTQTPSHQVTQMGQEVILRCVPISNHLYFYWYRQILGQKVEFLVSFYNNEISEKSEIFDDQFSVERPDGSNFTLKIRSTKLEDSAMYFCATGTAKYQETQYFGPGTRLLVL.

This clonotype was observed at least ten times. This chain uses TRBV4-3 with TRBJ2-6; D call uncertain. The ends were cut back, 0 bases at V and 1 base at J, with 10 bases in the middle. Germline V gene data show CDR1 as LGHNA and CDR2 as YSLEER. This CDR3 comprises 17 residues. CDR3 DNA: TGCGCCAGCAGCCAAGATACGGCTTTTTCTGGGGCCAACGTCCTGACTTTC. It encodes CASSQDTAFSGANVLTF.

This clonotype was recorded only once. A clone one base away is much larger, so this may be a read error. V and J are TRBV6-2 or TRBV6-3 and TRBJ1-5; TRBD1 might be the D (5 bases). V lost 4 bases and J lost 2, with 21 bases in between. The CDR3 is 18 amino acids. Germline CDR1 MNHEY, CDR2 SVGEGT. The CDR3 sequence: CASSSLSIDRYGNQPQHF. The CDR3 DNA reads TGTGCCAGCAGTTCGCTATCTATCGACAGATATGGCAATCAGCCCCAGCATTTT.

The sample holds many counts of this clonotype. The CDR3 loop reads CASSRVQGGDYGYTF. CDR3 nucleotide sequence: TGTGCCAGCAGCAGAGTACAGGGAGGTGACTATGGCTACACCTTC. The chain has TRBV7-2 and TRBJ1-2; D may be TRBD1 (6 bases). Germline values: CDR1 SGHTA, CDR2 FQGNSA. This CDR3 has 15 amino acids. V was pared by 5 bases and J by 3 bases, with 16 bases between. The whole variable domain, remainder taken from reference TRBV7-2 and TRBJ1-2, is GAGVSQSPSNKVTEKGKDVELRCDPISGHTALYWYRQSLGQGLEFLIYFQGNSAPDKSGLPSDRFSAERTGGSVSTLTIQRTQQEDSAVYLCASSRVQGGDYGYTFGSGTRLTVV.

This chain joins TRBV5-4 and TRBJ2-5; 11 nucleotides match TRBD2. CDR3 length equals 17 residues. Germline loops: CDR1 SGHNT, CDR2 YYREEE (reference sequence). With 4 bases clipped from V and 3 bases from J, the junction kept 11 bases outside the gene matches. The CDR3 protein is CASSPPPAGLAEETQYF. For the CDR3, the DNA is TGTGCCAGCAGCCCCCCCCCTGCGGGACTAGCGGAAGAGACCCAGTACTTC. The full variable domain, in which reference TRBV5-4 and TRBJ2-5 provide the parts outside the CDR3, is ETGVTQSPTHLIKTRGQQVTLRCSSQSGHNTVSWYQQALGQGPQFIFQYYREEENGRGNFPPRFSGLQFPNYSSELNVNALELDDSALYLCASSPPPAGLAEETQYFGPGTRLLVL.

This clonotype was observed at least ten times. The CDR3 DNA sequence: TGTGCCAGCAGTTACGAGATACTGACAGCGGGAGGAGCCAAAAACATTCAGTACTTC. Encoded protein: CASSYEILTAGGAKNIQYF. The chain has TRBV6-2 or TRBV6-3 and TRBJ2-4, with 9 bases matching TRBD2. Trimming at V came to 2 bases and at J to 0 bases, leaving 11 bases not matched to a gene. Germline CDR1 is MNHEY and CDR2 is SVGEGT. The CDR3 is 19 residues long.

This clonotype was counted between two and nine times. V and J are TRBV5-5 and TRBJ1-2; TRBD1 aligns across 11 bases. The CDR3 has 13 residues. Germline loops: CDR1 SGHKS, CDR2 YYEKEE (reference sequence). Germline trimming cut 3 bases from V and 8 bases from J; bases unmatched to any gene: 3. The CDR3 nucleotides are TGTGCCAGCAGCTGGGGACAGGGGGAAGGCTACACCTTC. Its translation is CASSWGQGEGYTF.

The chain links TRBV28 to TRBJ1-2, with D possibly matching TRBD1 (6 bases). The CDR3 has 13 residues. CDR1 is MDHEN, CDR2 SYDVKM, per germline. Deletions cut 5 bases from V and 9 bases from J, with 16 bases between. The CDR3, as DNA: TGTGCCAGCAGTAGGGGACGGTGGGACAGCTACACCTTC. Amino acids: CASSRGRWDSYTF.

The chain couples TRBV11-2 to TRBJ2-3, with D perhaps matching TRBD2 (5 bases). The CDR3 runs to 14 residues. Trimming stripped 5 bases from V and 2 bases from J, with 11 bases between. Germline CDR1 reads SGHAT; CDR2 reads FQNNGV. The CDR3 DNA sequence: TGTGCCAGCAGCCCCGGGGTACACACAGATACGCAGTATTTT. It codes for CASSPGVHTDTQYF.

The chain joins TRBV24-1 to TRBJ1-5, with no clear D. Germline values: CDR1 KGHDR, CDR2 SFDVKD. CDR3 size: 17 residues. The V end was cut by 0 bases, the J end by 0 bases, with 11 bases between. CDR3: CATSDLRQKYSNQPQHF. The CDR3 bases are TGTGCCACCAGTGATTTGAGGCAGAAATATAGCAATCAGCCCCAGCATTTT.

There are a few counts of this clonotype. The CDR3 DNA follows: TGCAGTGCTAGAATGATAGGCGGGGCCGACGAGCAGTACTTC. Protein: CSARMIGGADEQYF. V is TRBV20-1 and J is TRBJ2-7; D is possibly TRBD2 (6 bases). Trimming removed 2 bases at V and 5 bases at J, with 16 bases between. This CDR3 is 14 amino acids long. Germline values: CDR1 DFQATT, CDR2 SNEGSKA (reference sequence).

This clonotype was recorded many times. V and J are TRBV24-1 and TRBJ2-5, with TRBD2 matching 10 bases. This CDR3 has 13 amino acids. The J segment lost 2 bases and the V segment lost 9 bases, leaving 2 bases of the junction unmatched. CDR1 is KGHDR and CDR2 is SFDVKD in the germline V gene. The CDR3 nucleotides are TGTGCCACCGGACTAGCGGCTCAAGAGACCCAGTACTTC. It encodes CATGLAAQETQYF.

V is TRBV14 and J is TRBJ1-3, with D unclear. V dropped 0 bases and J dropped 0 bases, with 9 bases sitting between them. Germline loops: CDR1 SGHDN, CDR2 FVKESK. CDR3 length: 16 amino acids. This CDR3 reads CASSQDHLSSGNTIYF. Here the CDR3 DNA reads TGTGCCAGCAGCCAAGATCACCTGAGCTCTGGAAACACCATATATTTT.

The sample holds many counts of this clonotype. The CDR3 coding sequence is TGCGCCAGCAGCGGAACCGGGACAGGGGCCGAGCAGTACTTC. Amino acid sequence: CASSGTGTGAEQYF. The genes are TRBV5-1 and TRBJ2-7, with TRBD1 matching over 10 bases. This CDR3 contains 14 residues. The V gene end was trimmed by 4 bases and the J gene end by 6 bases; junction bases not matched to a gene: 7. Germline V gene sequence: CDR1 SGHRS, CDR2 YFSETQ.

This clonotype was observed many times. CDR3 DNA sequence: TGTGCCAGCAGTGAGTACCCGCTGAGGGTCTCATTCACAGATACGCAGTATTTT. Protein sequence: CASSEYPLRVSFTDTQYF. The V and J genes are TRBV6-1 and TRBJ2-3, with D possibly matching TRBD2 (5 bases). The CDR3 spans 18 residues. Germline loops: CDR1 MNHNS, CDR2 SASEGT. Trimming left V 3 bases short and J 2 bases short, with 21 bases between.

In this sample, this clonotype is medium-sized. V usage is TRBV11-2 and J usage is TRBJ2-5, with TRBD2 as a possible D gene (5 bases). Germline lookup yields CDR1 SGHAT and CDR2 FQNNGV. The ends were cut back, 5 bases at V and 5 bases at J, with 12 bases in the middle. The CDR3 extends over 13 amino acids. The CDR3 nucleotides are TGTGCCAGCAGCCGGCGGGTTTGGGAGACCCAGTACTTC. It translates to CASSRRVWETQYF.